This T cell receptor (beta chain) was recorded in a study of shared clonotypes between healthy human individuals (dated by TCRdb to about 2020). Some background on the complete study: The cohort included three men and a couple of women between 18 and 49 years of age. Per donor, three plates each were used for CD4 naive and CD4 memory, two for CD8 naive, and one for CD8 memory. To estimate repertoire size and how much clonotypes are shared between individuals, the study performed deep sequencing of blood TCR repertoires from 4 to 6 healthy adults. Libraries were prepared and TCR repertoires were sequenced by different laboratories using diverse techniques, in order to increase sequencing depth and limit assay-specific biases. Leukapheresis yielded between about 0.85 and 9 billion PBMCs per donor. The paper's findings and limits, for the study overall: Higher generation probabilities were observed for clonotypes shared by all four sorted-subset donors than for non-shared clonotypes. Larger estimated clonotype richness was generally found for naive subsets than for memory subsets. Even with the large sequencing depth, rarefaction of the sorted-subset datasets indicated that sequencing was incomplete. Around 5% of naive CD4, 3% to 3.5% of naive CD8, roughly 2.5% of memory CD4, and more than 0.35% of memory CD8 clonotypes were shared across a few donors. Based on pairwise subsampling, the degree of clonotype sharing among donors was expected to be affected by sequencing depth. The small number of donors limited the genetic and exposure-history diversity represented. Sampling was restricted to blood, and TCR repertoires in tissues likely differ from the TCR repertoires found in blood.

The donors were healthy, HIV-negative adults with no recently reported acute infections or vaccinations. Every donor was a Caucasian adult living in Nashville, Tennessee, USA. CD4+ T cells were enriched by magnetic negative selection; naive cells were then positively selected on CD45RA, and the negative fraction formed the memory subset. Blood was obtained by leukapheresis, after which PBMCs were separated by Ficoll-Histopaque density gradient centrifugation and cryopreserved in liquid nitrogen vapor phase. Purity and quantity of every magnetically sorted T cell population were checked by analytical flow cytometry. Genomic DNA was isolated from every sorted fraction and measured by UV absorbance on a Nanodrop 2000c. Using the deep immunoSEQ assay, TCR CDR3 regions were amplified from genomic DNA by multiplex PCR. Extracted genomic DNA from each cell subset was spread evenly across all wells of several immunoSEQ 96-well plates, with each plate serving as a replicate. For sorted subsets, about 0.2 ug genomic DNA, equal to tens of thousands of T cell genomes, was loaded into each replicate PCR. The purified libraries were quantified using a Qubit 3.0 fluorometer, sized with a Bioanalyzer 2100, and then quantified again using the KAPA Library Quantification kit. A separate single-read 150-cycle Illumina NextSeq 550 flow cell was used to sequence each immunoSEQ 96-well plate. As for how the authors treated the data: Because the immunoSEQ output included only junctional sequences and no quality scores, the filtering could not be the same as the filtering used for full-length reads. Sequences were annotated with PyIR, a Python wrapper for IgBLAST v1.9, using IMGT germline references to assign V/J genes and CDR3. Any read was removed if the V/J assignment was weak (E-value above 1e-6), the CDR3 was missing, or the read contained stop codons, out-of-frame junctions, or ambiguous translated residues. A V3J clonotype was defined by an identical inferred V gene, J gene, and CDR3 amino acid sequence. To compute the percentage overlap between repertoires, the number of shared unique clonotypes was divided by the size of the smaller repertoire. RTK rarefaction, the Chao1 estimator, and Recon v2.1 estimates of unobserved clonotypes were used to assess repertoire richness. OLGA was used to compute generation probabilities for all TCRbeta clonotypes that the gDNA method yielded from a handful of donors. TCRdb re-hosts the immuneACCESS table, in-frame sequences only. Its copies lack some clones; in the studies checked, an unresolved V gene accounts for under half of them, and the cause for the rest is not known. The V and J calls and clone size are taken from that table; D and trimming were inferred from the DNA. This sample is represented by about 1 million clones; approximately 72% of them were singletons. The top ten hold approximately 1.3% of the sample.

Measured from the cysteine to the phenylalanine, the CDR3 is 13 residues long. Just the 39-base CDR3 DNA is kept, in frame starting at base 1. Looking up the germline V gene (reference sequence) yields CDR1 GTSNPN and CDR2 SVGIG. Trimming costs V 2 bases and J 1 base, and their ends lie 8 bases apart. This clone was counted only a few times. This receptor's antigen is unknown. Per-base quality was not reported, and no clone a single base away is much larger than it. The sample consisted of memory CD4+ T cells sorted from blood. The cell subset or site label for this specimen denotes: CD45RA-negative fraction. This chain joins TRBV30 to TRBJ1-1; no D gene is confidently identified. This TCR derives from a man younger than 35 in good health. The nucleotides are TGTGCCTGGAGTCGACACCAGAACACTGAAGCTTTCTTT. Its protein reads: CAWSRHQNTEAFF. Reference TRBV30 and TRBJ1-1 proteins supply the regions before and after the CDR3; the full variable domain is: SQTIHQWPATLVQPVGSPLSLECTVEGTSNPNLYWYRQAAGRGLQLLFYSVGIGQISSEVPQNLSASRPQDRQFILSSKKLLLSDSGFYLCAWSRHQNTEAFFGQGTRLTVV.